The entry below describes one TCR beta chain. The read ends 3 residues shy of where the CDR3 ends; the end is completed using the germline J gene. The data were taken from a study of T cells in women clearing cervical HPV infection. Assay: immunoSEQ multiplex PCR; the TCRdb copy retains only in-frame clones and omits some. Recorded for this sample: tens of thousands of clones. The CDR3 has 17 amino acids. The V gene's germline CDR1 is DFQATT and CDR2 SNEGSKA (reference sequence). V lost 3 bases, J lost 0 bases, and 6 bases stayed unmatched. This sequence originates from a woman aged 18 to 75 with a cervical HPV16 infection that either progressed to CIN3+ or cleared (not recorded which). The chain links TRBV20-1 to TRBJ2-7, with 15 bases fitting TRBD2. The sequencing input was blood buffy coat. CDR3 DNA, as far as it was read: TGCAGTGCTAGGGGGGGACTAGCGGGGGGATTCTCCTACGAG. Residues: CSARGGLAGGFSYE. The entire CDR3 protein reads CSARGGLAGGFSYEQYF.